The 17 T cell receptor beta chains below were found in one sample sequenced in a study of PD-1 blockade in classical Hodgkin lymphoma. Brentuximab vedotin exposure varied among the patients, all of whom had relapsed after autologous stem cell transplantation. Assay used: immunoSEQ multiplex PCR; TCRdb lists only in-frame clones, some missing. The sample contains 90,000 to 100,000 clones, approximately 92% of which appear only once. The sequencing here drew on peripheral blood mononuclear cells (PBMCs), taken at baseline. Source of these receptors: a human donor with classical Hodgkin lymphoma.

The V call is TRBV30, the J call TRBJ1-2; D not resolved. Per germline, CDR1 GTSNPN and CDR2 SVGIG (reference sequence). The CDR3 is 11 residues long. Trimming left V 4 bases short and J 9 bases short, with 12 bases between. The CDR3 is CAWMVDISYTF. In DNA, the CDR3 is TGTGCCTGGATGGTGGATATTAGCTACACCTTC.

V is TRBV19 and J is TRBJ2-7; possible D gene TRBD2, 6 bases. This CDR3 contains 14 residues. CDR1 and CDR2 (germline): LNHDA, SQIVND (reference sequence). Trimming stripped 1 base from V and 3 bases from J, with 10 bases between. The CDR3 is CASSIGRGNYEQYF. CDR3 DNA: TGTGCCAGTAGTATAGGCCGGGGGAACTACGAGCAGTACTTC.

The rearrangement links TRBV6-1 to TRBJ1-1; D unresolved. V lost 1 base and J 6 bases, leaving 12 bases between the germline ends. CDR1 is MNHNS, CDR2 SASEGT, per germline. The CDR3 spans 14 residues. Here the CDR3 DNA reads TGTGCCAGCAGTGAAGGTTGGGTTGTCGCTGAAGCTTTCTTT. Translated, it gives CASSEGWVVAEAFF.

The V and J genes are TRBV2 and TRBJ2-7; 10 bases fit TRBD2. From germline, CDR1 is SNHLY and CDR2 FYNNEI. With V trimmed by 7 bases and J by 6 bases, 3 bases remained unmatched. The CDR3 consists of 12 residues. The CDR3 sequence is CASKAGGREQYF. CDR3 nucleotides: TGTGCCAGCAAAGCGGGAGGGCGCGAGCAGTACTTC.

This clone was counted a single time. This chain links TRBV10-2 with TRBJ2-7, with 9 bases identical to TRBD1. With V trimmed by 3 bases and J by 4 bases, 16 bases remained unmatched. Germline CDR1 is WSHSY and CDR2 is SAAADI. The CDR3 extends over 18 amino acids. The CDR3 protein is CASSDAPGQGISNYEQYF. CDR3 in DNA: TGCGCCAGCAGTGACGCCCCGGGACAGGGCATTAGCAATTACGAGCAGTACTTC.

A few counts support this clone. The chain carries TRBV5-4 and TRBJ1-1; D gene ambiguous. This CDR3 spans 11 amino acids. Deletions cut 4 bases from V and 1 base from J, with 2 bases between. Germline V gene lookup returns CDR1 SGHNT and CDR2 YYREEE (reference sequence). The CDR3 is CASSRNTEAFF. CDR3 in DNA: TGTGCCAGCAGCAGGAACACTGAAGCTTTCTTT.

J is TRBJ2-7 and V is TRBV19, with unresolved D. With 1 base removed from V and 6 bases from J, the gap between germline ends came to 10 bases. This CDR3 is built from 13 residues. Per germline, CDR1 LNHDA and CDR2 SQIVND (reference sequence). For the CDR3, the DNA is TGTGCCAGTAGTATAGGGGGTATTGGCGAGCAGTACTTC. Protein sequence: CASSIGGIGEQYF.

This chain connects TRBV28 to TRBJ2-5; D is ambiguous. Germline lookup yields CDR1 MDHEN and CDR2 SYDVKM. This CDR3 has 14 residues. Trimming cost V 3 bases and J 2 bases, with 10 bases left between them. The CDR3 DNA follows: TGTGCCAGCAGTTTCAGGCTGATACAAGAGACCCAGTACTTC. Its translation is CASSFRLIQETQYF.

This clone has a count of ten or more. The rearrangement joins TRBV14 to TRBJ2-7, with 7 positions matching TRBD2. The CDR3 has 12 residues. In germline, CDR1 is SGHDN, CDR2 FVKESK. The V segment lost 8 bases and the J segment 3 bases; nucleotides outside the gene matches: 4. The CDR3: CASAGVVYEQYF. In DNA, the CDR3 is TGTGCCAGCGCGGGAGTTGTCTACGAGCAGTACTTC.

The chain carries TRBV2 and TRBJ1-1, with D hard to call. Trimming took 7 bases from V and 4 from J, leaving 10 bases between them. There are 12 residues in the CDR3. Per the germline V gene, CDR1 is SNHLY and CDR2 is FYNNEI. The DNA of the CDR3 is TGTGCCAGCACTGGGGAGGGCACTGAAGCTTTCTTT. Translated, it gives CASTGEGTEAFF.

This chain joins TRBV4-2 and TRBJ2-7; D may correspond to TRBD1 or TRBD2 (5 bases each). This CDR3 has 16 amino acids. V was cut by 0 bases and J by 3 bases, with 15 bases left in between. Germline CDR1 LGHNA, CDR2 YNFKEQ. CDR3 protein: CASSQEGRGRHYEQYF. CDR3 coding DNA: TGTGCCAGCAGCCAAGAGGGCCGGGGCAGGCACTACGAGCAGTACTTC.

The V call is TRBV29-1, the J call TRBJ2-3; 7 bases match TRBD1. This CDR3 has 12 residues. V lost 6 bases and J lost 2; bases outside the gene matches: 2. Germline lookup yields CDR1 SQVTM and CDR2 ANQGSEA. The CDR3 loop is CSVGQFTDTQYF. CDR3 in DNA: TGCAGCGTGGGACAGTTCACAGATACGCAGTATTTT.

The gene calls are TRBV5-1 and TRBJ1-1; D gene uncertain. V shed 0 bases and J shed 0 bases, with 3 bases lying between them. Germline-derived CDR1 and CDR2 are SGHRS and YFSETQ. The CDR3 sequence is 13 residues long. CDR3 nucleotide sequence: TGCGCCAGCAGCTTGGCCGTGAACACTGAAGCTTTCTTT. This codes for CASSLAVNTEAFF. The variable domain in full, with the rest retrieved from reference TRBV5-1 and TRBJ1-1, is KAGVTQTPRYLIKTRGQQVTLSCSPISGHRSVSWYQQTPGQGLQFLFEYFSETQRNKGNFPGRFSGRQFSNSRSEMNVSTLELGDSALYLCASSLAVNTEAFFGQGTRLTVV.

This clone has a handful of counts. The chain recombines TRBV19 with TRBJ1-1, with D possibly TRBD1 on 5 matching bases. From germline, CDR1 is LNHDA and CDR2 SQIVND (reference sequence). V gave up 10 bases and J gave up 1 base, with 16 bases separating them. The CDR3 is 14 amino acids. In nucleotides, the CDR3 is TGTGCCACTACTCAAGGGGCGGAGAACACTGAAGCTTTCTTT. Amino acids: CATTQGAENTEAFF. Combining the CDR3 with reference TRBV19 and TRBJ1-1 gives the whole variable domain DGGITQSPKYLFRKEGQNVTLSCEQNLNHDAMYWYRQDPGQGLRLIYYSQIVNDFQKGDIAEGYSVSREKKESFPLTVTSAQKNPTAFYLCATTQGAENTEAFFGQGTRLTVV.

The chain links TRBV6-6 to TRBJ2-7, with D tentatively TRBD1 (6 bases). Germline V gene data show CDR1 as MNHNY and CDR2 as SVGAGI (reference sequence). The CDR3 sequence is 14 residues long. The V and J ends lost 5 bases and 6 bases respectively, with 17 bases between them. The chain's CDR3 is CASSPPPGGIEQYF. CDR3 bases: TGTGCCAGCAGTCCCCCACCTGGGGGCATCGAGCAGTACTTC.

The chain recombines TRBV7-9 with TRBJ2-1; 7 bases line up with TRBD2. J lost 8 bases, V lost 5 bases, and 9 bases had no gene match. CDR3 length: 14 amino acids. Per the germline V gene, CDR1 is SEHNR and CDR2 is FQNEAQ (reference sequence). CDR3 nucleotide sequence: TGTGCCAGCAGCCGGGAGGCGGGGATCCATGAGCAGTTCTTC. Encoded protein: CASSREAGIHEQFF.

The chain joins TRBV19 to TRBJ1-3, with D uncertain. Trimming removed 3 bases at V and 0 bases at J, with 6 bases between. CDR1 is LNHDA and CDR2 is SQIVND in the germline V gene (reference sequence). This CDR3 is 14 amino acids long. CDR3 region: CASSIAVSGNTIYF. CDR3 DNA: TGTGCCAGTAGTATCGCGGTCTCTGGAAACACCATATATTTT.